These 8 T cell receptor beta chains came from one sample sequenced in a study of shared clonotypes between healthy human individuals. The protocol was immunoSEQ multiplex PCR, while the TCRdb copy is restricted to in-frame clones and leaves out a portion. The data contain some 1,600,000 clones, under 99% of them singletons. Sequencing was performed on naive CD4+ T cells sorted from blood. Subset reported: CD45RA+ positively selected. These receptor sequences come from a man in his thirties or forties in good health.

V is TRBV28 and J is TRBJ1-2, with D perhaps TRBD1 (6 bases). Germline CDR1 MDHEN, CDR2 SYDVKM. V lost 11 bases and J lost 2, with 12 bases in between. This CDR3 has 12 residues. CDR3 sequence: CAARQGNYGYTF. As DNA, the CDR3 is TGTGCCGCCAGGCAGGGGAACTATGGCTACACCTTC.

This clone is a singleton in its sample. The genes are TRBV19 and TRBJ2-1, with D perhaps matching TRBD1 (7 bases). Trimming left V 4 bases short and J 2 bases short, with 15 bases between. Per germline, CDR1 LNHDA and CDR2 SQIVND (reference sequence). The CDR3 loop spans 16 amino acids. CDR3: CASSNRQGGTYNEQFF. In nucleotides, the CDR3 is TGTGCCAGTAGTAATCGACAGGGAGGCACCTACAATGAGCAGTTCTTC.

The J gene is TRBJ2-1, the V gene TRBV5-6; D remains ambiguous. Looked up from germline, CDR1 is SGHDT and CDR2 is YYEEEE. The V end was cut by 1 base, the J end by 8 bases, with 10 bases between. This CDR3 has 13 amino acids. The CDR3 loop reads CASSLYARDEQFF. The CDR3 region has the DNA TGTGCCAGCAGCTTGTACGCTCGCGATGAGCAGTTCTTC.

This clone is a singleton in its sample. V and J are TRBV30 and TRBJ1-2, with TRBD1 matching over 7 bases. The length of the CDR3 is 17 residues. CDR1 and CDR2 from the germline V gene are GTSNPN and SVGIG (reference sequence). Trimming cost V 4 bases and J 4 bases; bases outside gene matches: 18. This CDR3 reads CAWTRISDRANVYGYTF. For the CDR3, the DNA is TGTGCCTGGACGCGAATCTCCGACAGGGCAAATGTCTATGGCTACACCTTC. The full variable domain, with the rest looked up from reference TRBV30 and TRBJ1-2, is SQTIHQWPATLVQPVGSPLSLECTVEGTSNPNLYWYRQAAGRGLQLLFYSVGIGQISSEVPQNLSASRPQDRQFILSSKKLLLSDSGFYLCAWTRISDRANVYGYTFGSGTRLTVV.

The J gene is TRBJ2-7, the V gene TRBV28; TRBD2 aligns across 7 bases. The CDR3 contains 15 residues. Looked up from germline, CDR1 is MDHEN and CDR2 is SYDVKM. V was pared by 3 bases and J by 4 bases, with 9 bases of the junction left unmatched. CDR3 region: CASSLPLAASYEQYF. CDR3 nucleotides: TGTGCCAGCAGTTTGCCGCTAGCGGCTTCATACGAGCAGTACTTC.

Written as DNA, the CDR3 is TGTGCCAGCAGCCGTACCAGGGGGCTGGGCACTGAAGCTTTCTTT. This encodes CASSRTRGLGTEAFF. The genes are TRBV11-2 and TRBJ1-1; 8 bases line up with TRBD1. Germline V lookup: CDR1 SGHAT, CDR2 FQNNGV. Germline trimming cut 5 bases from V and 4 bases from J; bases unmatched to any gene: 9. The CDR3 totals 15 residues.

This chain joins TRBV9 and TRBJ2-7; either TRBD1 or TRBD2 may supply D (5 bases each). CDR1 and CDR2 (germline): SGDLS, YYNGEE. This CDR3 contains 14 residues. With 4 bases removed from V and 2 bases from J, the gap between germline ends came to 13 bases. As DNA, the CDR3 is TGTGCCAGCAGCCAATTCGGGACCACCTACGAGCAGTACTTC. Translation gives CASSQFGTTYEQYF.

The J gene is TRBJ2-7, the V gene TRBV6-6; maybe TRBD1 (6 bases). The CDR3 length is 16 residues. The V and J ends lost 0 bases and 0 bases respectively, with 12 bases between them. Germline assignment: CDR1 MNHNY and CDR2 SVGAGI (reference sequence). CDR3 sequence (DNA): TGTGCCAGCAGTTACTCCATGGACAGCTACTCCTACGAGCAGTACTTC. Its protein product is CASSYSMDSYSYEQYF.